Listed here are 29 T cell receptor beta chains from one sample, sequenced in a study of blood T cells in healthy people across ages. Alongside a J-beta primer mix, a sample-barcoded 5' primer served in a second PCR lasting about 7 to 12 cycles. TCRdb reprocessed the 5' RACE reads via MiXCR and lists one record per CDR3 protein. The sample shows about 780,000 distinct CDR3 sequences, about half of them seen only once. Sequenced sample: blood. The receptors were sampled from an elderly man in good health.

This clonotype was counted at least ten times. This sequence joins TRBV20-1 and TRBJ2-4; 7 bases line up with TRBD2. CDR1 DFQATT and CDR2 SNEGSKA come from the germline V gene (reference sequence). The CDR3 length is 14 residues. With 6 bases clipped from V and 0 bases from J, the junction kept 5 bases outside the gene matches. The CDR3 coding sequence is TGCAGTGCCAACAGCGGGATAGCCAAAAACATTCAGTACTTC. Translation: CSANSGIAKNIQYF.

The rearrangement uses TRBV5-1 and TRBJ2-3, with D hard to call. The CDR3 sequence is 14 residues long. Germline values: CDR1 SGHRS, CDR2 YFSETQ. Trimming left V 7 bases short and J 0 bases short, with 12 bases between. This CDR3 reads CASLGISSTDTQYF. CDR3 nucleotide sequence: TGCGCCAGCTTAGGAATATCTAGCACAGATACGCAGTATTTT.

The rearrangement links TRBV5-6 to TRBJ2-1; D might be TRBD2 (5 bases). With 3 bases removed from V and 6 bases from J, the gap between germline ends came to 13 bases. Germline CDR1 reads SGHDT; CDR2 reads YYEEEE. The CDR3 is 14 amino acids. CDR3 DNA sequence: TGTGCCAGCAGCTCCGGAGGTAACGGCAATGAGCAGTTCTTC. Its protein is CASSSGGNGNEQFF.

This clonotype was counted a few times. The rearrangement uses TRBV3-1 and TRBJ2-1; 9 bases agree with TRBD2. The junction had 5 bases not matched to a gene; V was cut back by 4 bases and J by 4 bases. Germline V lookup: CDR1 LGHDT, CDR2 YNNKEL (reference sequence). CDR3 length equals 15 residues. The CDR3 region has the DNA TGTGCCAGCAGCCCCCGGACTAGCGCATACAATGAGCAGTTCTTC. Protein product: CASSPRTSAYNEQFF.

The CDR3 DNA reads as TGTGCCAGCAGCACCCTGGCGGGACAAGGGAACTATGGCTACACCTTC. This sequence encodes CASSTLAGQGNYGYTF. This chain uses TRBV7-8 with TRBJ1-2; a possible D gene is TRBD1 (6 bases). This CDR3 contains 16 residues. CDR1 SGHVS and CDR2 FQNEAQ come from the germline V gene. Trimming cost V 5 bases and J 2 bases, with 18 bases left between them.

This clonotype was observed a handful of times. The chain has TRBV28 and TRBJ2-7; 13 bases line up with TRBD2. This CDR3 is built from 14 residues. The germline CDR1 and CDR2 sequences are MDHEN and SYDVKM. J was trimmed by 4 bases and V by 9 bases; bases with no gene match: 6. The CDR3 loop reads CASWTSGSRYEQYF. CDR3 nucleotides: TGTGCCAGTTGGACTAGCGGGAGTAGGTACGAGCAGTACTTC.

Note on this clonotype: A much larger clone lies a single base off, so this may be a read error. The CDR3 nucleotides read TGTACCAGCAGTCAATGGGCCGGCTACAATGAGCAGTTCTTC. Translated, it gives CTSSQWAGYNEQFF. V usage is TRBV28 and J usage is TRBJ2-1; D remains ambiguous. The germline V gene encodes CDR1 MDHEN and CDR2 SYDVKM. There are 14 residues in the CDR3.

This chain uses TRBV7-3 with TRBJ2-4; possibly TRBD1 for D (6 bases). TRBJ2-5 matches the DNA end more closely, so the J call is doubtful. There are 14 residues in the CDR3. Germline CDR1 is SGHTA and CDR2 is FQGTGA. The CDR3 DNA reads TGTGCCAGCAGTCCACAGGGAATGGGAGAGACCCAGTACTTC. Protein sequence: CASSPQGMGETQYF.

The chain joins TRBV6-1 to TRBJ2-1, with D unclear. Germline CDR1 is MNHNS and CDR2 is SASEGT. The CDR3 runs 15 residues. V was cut by 2 bases and J by 10 bases, with 18 bases left in between. The DNA for the CDR3 is TGTGCCAGCAGTGAACTGGGCGGCTACTTAGAGGAGCAGTTCTTC. Translating gives CASSELGGYLEEQFF.

The chain joins TRBV2 to TRBJ2-1; D remains ambiguous. This CDR3 spans 15 amino acids. Germline V lookup: CDR1 SNHLY, CDR2 FYNNEI. The V end lost 4 bases, the J end lost 2 bases, and 12 bases lay between the germline ends. The CDR3: CASSALSTAYNEQFF. The CDR3 coding sequence is TGTGCCAGCAGTGCTCTGAGCACTGCCTACAATGAGCAGTTCTTC.

This clonotype showed up many times. The V call is TRBV5-6, the J call TRBJ2-1; D gene unclear. The CDR3 loop spans 14 amino acids. The germline V and J ends were trimmed by 1 base and 7 bases, with 12 bases remaining between them. Germline V CDR1 and CDR2: SGHDT, YYEEEE. As DNA, the CDR3 is TGTGCCAGCAGCTTGTATCACTCTCGTAATGAGCAGTTCTTC. This sequence encodes CASSLYHSRNEQFF. The full variable domain, in which reference TRBV5-6 and TRBJ2-1 provide the parts outside the CDR3, is DAGVTQSPTHLIKTRGQQVTLRCSPKSGHDTVSWYQQALGQGPQFIFQYYEEEERQRGNFPDRFSGHQFPNYSSELNVNALLLGDSALYLCASSLYHSRNEQFFGPGTRLTVL.

This clonotype was seen at least ten times. V is TRBV20-1 and J is TRBJ2-2; the D gene is possibly TRBD2 (6 bases). Trimming pared 6 bases from V and 5 bases from J, leaving 13 bases between. CDR3 size: 13 residues. Germline V gives CDR1 DFQATT, CDR2 SNEGSKA (reference sequence). In DNA form, the CDR3 reads TGCAGTGCCAGACACCGGGGGACCGGGGAGCTGTTTTTT. Translated, it gives CSARHRGTGELFF.

This clonotype was recorded at least ten times. The chain has TRBV28 and TRBJ2-7; D is undetermined. The germline V and J ends were trimmed by 3 bases and 2 bases, with 8 bases remaining between them. The CDR3 is made up of 13 amino acids. Germline-derived CDR1 and CDR2 are MDHEN and SYDVKM. In DNA, the CDR3 is TGTGCCAGCAGTTTGGGCGGTCCCTACGAGCAGTACTTC. This sequence encodes CASSLGGPYEQYF.

The chain employs TRBV27 and TRBJ1-2; D unclear. Trimming shortened V by 3 bases and J by 1 base, and 12 bases separated the two germline ends. CDR1 and CDR2 from the germline V gene are MNHEY and SMNVEV (reference sequence). The CDR3 is made up of 15 amino acids. The CDR3 coding sequence is TGTGCCAGCAGTTTTAGCGGTTTAAGTAACTATGGCTACACCTTC. Amino acids: CASSFSGLSNYGYTF.

The chain carries TRBV11-3 and TRBJ2-1; TRBD2 matches at 13 bases. This CDR3 has 19 residues. CDR1 is SGHNT and CDR2 is YENEEA in the germline V gene. V was clipped by 3 bases and J by 4 bases; unmatched bases: 12. The CDR3 here is CASSFRGTGTSGMYNEQFF. The CDR3 nucleotides read TGTGCCAGCAGCTTTCGAGGAACCGGGACTAGCGGGATGTACAATGAGCAGTTCTTC.

As regards this clonotype: Likely a read error: the CDR3 ends without its conserved phenylalanine or tryptophan. The DNA is omitted, as the CDR3 cannot be located on it reliably, and the CDR3 follows TCRdb's listing. The gene calls are TRBV20-1 and TRBJ2-1. Germline values: CDR1 DFQATT, CDR2 SNEGSKA (reference sequence). The CDR3 length is 19 residues, termini included. CDR3 in amino acids: CSASDDAFLYGILGYTFGS.

This clonotype has ten or more counts. The rearrangement joins TRBV27 to TRBJ2-5, with TRBD2 as a possible D gene (5 bases). V lost 6 bases and J 5 bases, leaving 10 bases between the germline ends. Germline CDR1 reads MNHEY; CDR2 reads SMNVEV (reference sequence). This CDR3 region has 12 residues. The CDR3 is CASSLSGETQYF. The CDR3, as DNA: TGTGCCAGCAGCTTAAGCGGCGAGACCCAGTACTTC.

The chain recombines TRBV29-1 with TRBJ2-5; D is possibly TRBD1 (5 bases). The CDR3 extends over 15 amino acids. Germline V lookup: CDR1 SQVTM, CDR2 ANQGSEA. The V end lost 1 base, the J end lost 5 bases, and 17 bases lay between the germline ends. CDR3 protein: CSVEAFARAQETQYF. The CDR3 nucleotides read TGCAGCGTTGAAGCGTTTGCCAGGGCGCAGGAGACCCAGTACTTC.

The genes are TRBV10-3 and TRBJ2-7; D is possibly TRBD2 (5 bases). The CDR3 is made up of 15 amino acids. The germline V gene has CDR1 ENHRY and CDR2 SYGVKD. Deletions cut 6 bases from V and 4 bases from J, with 19 bases between. The CDR3 is CAISAMEDALYEQYF. The CDR3 DNA is TGTGCCATCAGCGCTATGGAGGACGCGCTTTACGAGCAGTACTTC.

Comment on this clonotype: A much larger clone lies a single base off, so this may be a read error. J is TRBJ2-5 and V is TRBV28; 7 nucleotides align to TRBD2. Germline lookup yields CDR1 MDHEN and CDR2 SYDVKM. The CDR3 runs to 17 residues. V shed 5 bases, J shed 11 bases, and the junction held 23 bases outside the gene matches. The CDR3 nucleotides are TGTGCCAGCAGTCCCCGGGGGGAGCGGGGTAGTAGGCATGAGCAGTACTTC. Translated, it gives CASSPRGERGSRHEQYF.

This clonotype was found many times. The J gene is TRBJ2-7, the V gene TRBV6-2 or TRBV6-3, with 7 bases lining up with TRBD1. CDR3 length: 13 residues. The V gene end was trimmed by 10 bases and the J gene end by 11 bases; junction bases not matched to a gene: 17. Germline V CDR1 and CDR2: MNHEY, SVGEGT. This CDR3 is CAIKDARQGMEYF. CDR3 nucleotide sequence: TGTGCCATCAAGGACGCTAGACAGGGAATGGAGTACTTC.

This sequence joins TRBV20-1 and TRBJ2-2, with a tentative D call TRBD2 (6 bases). There are 16 residues in the CDR3. V dropped 0 bases and J dropped 5 bases, with 16 bases sitting between them. CDR1 and CDR2 (germline): DFQATT, SNEGSKA (reference sequence). Here the CDR3 DNA reads TGCAGTGCTAGAGATCGCCGGGAGCTACGTACCGGGGAGCTGTTTTTT. Translated: CSARDRRELRTGELFF.

This clonotype came up a few times. The rearrangement links TRBV7-8 to TRBJ2-3; possible D gene TRBD1, 6 bases. V shed 4 bases and J shed 3 bases, with 14 bases lying between them. CDR1 SGHVS and CDR2 FQNEAQ come from the germline V gene. The CDR3 has 15 residues. CDR3 nucleotides: TGTGCCAGCAGCTCCGCAGGGGCGAGGACAGATACGCAGTATTTT. Amino acid sequence: CASSSAGARTDTQYF.

This clonotype occurred many times. The chain has TRBV12-3 or TRBV12-4 and TRBJ2-5; D is unresolved. V was shortened by 5 bases and J by 2 bases, with 9 bases between the two germline ends. The CDR3 extends over 13 amino acids. In DNA form, the CDR3 reads TGTGCCAGCAGTCCAAGGATTCAAGAGACCCAGTACTTC. It specifies CASSPRIQETQYF.

The rearrangement uses TRBV6-6 and TRBJ1-2; TRBD1 aligns across 7 bases. This CDR3 comprises 12 residues. Trimming took 4 bases from V and 12 from J; bases not matched to a gene: 8. Germline CDR1 and CDR2: MNHNY and SVGAGI (reference sequence). DNA for the CDR3: TGTGCCAGCAGTTTATACCGGGACAGCAACACCTTC. This sequence encodes CASSLYRDSNTF.

The chain employs TRBV10-1 and TRBJ1-1; a weak D match, TRBD1 (6 bases). The CDR3 contains 14 residues. CDR1 WNHNN and CDR2 SYGVQD come from the germline V gene (reference sequence). Trimming took 5 bases from V and 2 from J, leaving 12 bases between them. CDR3 residues: CASSPGTPNTEAFF. The CDR3 nucleotides are TGCGCCAGCAGTCCCGGGACACCTAACACTGAAGCTTTCTTT.

The genes are TRBV13 and TRBJ2-7; 9 bases align to TRBD1. Unmatched junction bases numbered 5, after V lost 5 bases and J lost 6 bases. Germline values: CDR1 PRHDT, CDR2 FYEKMQ (reference sequence). The CDR3 totals 13 residues. The CDR3 DNA reads as TGTGCCAGCAGCCAGGGACAGGGAGGCGAGCAGTACTTC. It encodes CASSQGQGGEQYF.

The chain carries TRBV12-3 or TRBV12-4 and TRBJ2-7; TRBD1 agrees at 9 bases. This CDR3 has 15 amino acids. V lost 3 bases to trimming and J lost 0 bases; unmatched junction nucleotides: 3. As DNA, the CDR3 is TGTGCCAGCAGTTTCGGGACAGGGATCTCCTACGAGCAGTACTTC. It is translated as CASSFGTGISYEQYF.

This clonotype appeared a few times. One junction end disagrees with the germline gene, perhaps due to a read error. The CDR3: CSAREGGDYKQYF. Written as DNA, the CDR3 is TGCAGTGCTAGAGAGGGAGGGGACTACAAGCAGTACTTC. The chain has TRBV20-1 and TRBJ2-7; TRBD2 matches 7 bases. CDR3 length: 13 residues. Germline V gene sequence: CDR1 DFQATT, CDR2 SNEGSKA (reference sequence).